This TCR beta chain was documented in a study of cytomegalovirus exposure and HLA in healthy donors. This clone was detected once. Its antigen is unknown. The PCR was carried out with 60 Vbeta primers and 13 Jbeta primers. The data were produced by immunoSEQ multiplex PCR, yet TCRdb's version contains in-frame clones alone and is incomplete. The sample includes 140,000 or so clones, around three quarters of them seen just once. Overall study findings and caveats: Segments of the TCR beta V type were, in most cases, productive about 87% or about 30% of the time in an earlier analysis.

Donors showed nominal health when sampled, although they likely had unrecorded immune exposures. The source material was PBMCs. This receptor was obtained from a man aged 35-49 years in good health and CMV-seronegative.

The CDR3 here is CASSLSPSGTTGELFF. CDR3 bases: TGTGCCAGCAGTTTATCCCCTAGCGGGACCACCGGGGAGCTGTTTTTT. This chain connects TRBV28 to TRBJ2-2; 9 bases are a match to TRBD2. The CDR3 has 16 residues. The V segment lost 1 base and the J segment 4 bases; nucleotides outside the gene matches: 4. The V gene's germline CDR1 is MDHEN and CDR2 SYDVKM.